This T cell receptor (beta chain) was profiled in a study of STAT3 mutations in large granular lymphocyte leukemia. Study information: Roughly half the longitudinally sequenced T-LGLL patients had canonical STAT3 mutations. Immunosuppressive therapy was given to more than half of T-LGLL patients.

General study points: In several patients, dominant TCR clone burden exceeded STAT3 mutant burden, suggesting STAT3 mutation arose secondarily. In T-cell large granular lymphocyte leukemia, about half of patients showed multiple immunodominant subclonotypes. No sample exists from the first appearance of each clone.

Assay: immunoSEQ multiplex PCR; the TCRdb copy retains only in-frame clones and omits some. This table has approximately 25,000 clones, approximately 94% appearing once. Germline CDR1 and CDR2: MDHEN and SYDVKM. With V trimmed by 3 bases and J by 8 bases, 3 bases remained unmatched. The CDR3 contains 14 residues. Worth noting for this clone: The antigen remains undetermined.

This sequence was found in a middle-aged man with T-cell large granular lymphocyte leukemia. Some clones in this sample may be carry-over from other donors' samples. V is TRBV28 and J is TRBJ2-1; TRBD2 agrees at 11 bases. Material: peripheral blood mononuclear cells. The CDR3, as DNA: TGTGCCAGCAGTTTGACTAGCGGGGTTGATGAGCAGTTCTTC. Protein product: CASSLTSGVDEQFF. Filled out from reference TRBV28 and TRBJ2-1, the complete variable domain reads DVKVTQSSRYLVKRTGEKVFLECVQDMDHENMFWYRQDPGLGLRLIYFSYDVKMKEKGDIPEGYSVSREKKERFSLILESASTNQTSMYLCASSLTSGVDEQFFGPGTRLTVL.